This T cell receptor (beta chain) was sequenced for a study of blood T cell repertoires in COVID-19. Sequencing used immunoSEQ multiplex PCR; TCRdb keeps in-frame clones, though not all of them. The data contain a few hundred thousand clones, 70% to 90% of them singletons. The CDR3 sequence is 17 residues long. From germline, CDR1 is SGDLS and CDR2 YYNGEE. Trimming cost V 3 bases and J 0 bases, with 16 bases left between them. The chain recombines TRBV9 with TRBJ2-1; tentatively, D is TRBD1 (5 bases). This clonotype originated in a woman aged 25 to 39 who had been exposed to COVID-19. Sequencing was performed on PBMCs or T cells enriched from blood (not recorded which). The DNA for the CDR3 is TGTGCCAGCAGCGCCTCACCAGGGTCGAGCTCCTACAATGAGCAGTTCTTC. Its translation: CASSASPGSSSYNEQFF.